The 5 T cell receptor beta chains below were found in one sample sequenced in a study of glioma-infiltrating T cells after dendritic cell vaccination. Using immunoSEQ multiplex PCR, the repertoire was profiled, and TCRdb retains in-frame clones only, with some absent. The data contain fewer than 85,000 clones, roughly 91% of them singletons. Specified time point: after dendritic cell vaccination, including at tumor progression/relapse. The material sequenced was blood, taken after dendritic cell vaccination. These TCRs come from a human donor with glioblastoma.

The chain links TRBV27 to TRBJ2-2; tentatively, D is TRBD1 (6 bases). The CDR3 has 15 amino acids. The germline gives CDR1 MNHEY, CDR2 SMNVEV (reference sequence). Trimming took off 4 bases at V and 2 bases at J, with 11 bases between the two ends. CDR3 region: CASSWTASNTGELFF. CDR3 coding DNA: TGTGCCAGCAGTTGGACAGCCTCAAACACCGGGGAGCTGTTTTTT.

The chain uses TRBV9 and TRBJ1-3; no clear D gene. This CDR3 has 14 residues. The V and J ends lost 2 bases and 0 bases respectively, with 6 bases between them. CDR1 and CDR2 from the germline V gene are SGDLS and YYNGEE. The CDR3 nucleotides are TGTGCCAGCAGCGTGGGCCGCTCTGGAAACACCATATATTTT. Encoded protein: CASSVGRSGNTIYF. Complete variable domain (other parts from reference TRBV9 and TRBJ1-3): DSGVTQTPKHLITATGQRVTLRCSPRSGDLSVYWYQQSLDQGLQFLIQYYNGEERAKGNILERFSAQQFPDLHSELNLSSLELGDSALYFCASSVGRSGNTIYFGEGSWLTVV.

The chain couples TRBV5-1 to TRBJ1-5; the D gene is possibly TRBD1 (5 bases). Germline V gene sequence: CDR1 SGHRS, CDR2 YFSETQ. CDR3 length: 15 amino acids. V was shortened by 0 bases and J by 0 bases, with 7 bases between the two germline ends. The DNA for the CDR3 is TGCGCCAGCAGCTTGGAGGGGCATAGCAATCAGCCCCAGCATTTT. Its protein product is CASSLEGHSNQPQHF.

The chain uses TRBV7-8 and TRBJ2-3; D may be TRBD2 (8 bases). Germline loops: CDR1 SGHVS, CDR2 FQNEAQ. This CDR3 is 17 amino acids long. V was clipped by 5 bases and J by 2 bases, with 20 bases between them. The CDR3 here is CASSQGVVSGDTDTQYF. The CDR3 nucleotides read TGTGCCAGCAGCCAGGGGGTGGTTAGCGGGGACACAGATACGCAGTATTTT.

CDR3 bases: TGTGCCAGCAGTTTGTTAGCGGGAGCGAGCGAGCAGTACTTC. It yields the protein CASSLLAGASEQYF. The J gene is TRBJ2-7, the V gene TRBV28; 9 positions match TRBD2. The CDR3 runs 14 residues. Germline V gene lookup returns CDR1 MDHEN and CDR2 SYDVKM. V lost 3 bases and J lost 6; bases outside the gene matches: 6.